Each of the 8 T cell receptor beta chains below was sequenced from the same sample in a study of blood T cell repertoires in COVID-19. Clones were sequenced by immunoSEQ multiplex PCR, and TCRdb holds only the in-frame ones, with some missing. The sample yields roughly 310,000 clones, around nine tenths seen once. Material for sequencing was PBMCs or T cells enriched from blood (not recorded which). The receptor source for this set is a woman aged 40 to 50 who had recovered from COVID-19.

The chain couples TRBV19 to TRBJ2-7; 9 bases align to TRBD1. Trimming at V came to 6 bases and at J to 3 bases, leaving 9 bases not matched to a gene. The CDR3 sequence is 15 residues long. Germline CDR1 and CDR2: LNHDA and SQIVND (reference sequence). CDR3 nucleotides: TGTGCCAGTAGCGCCGGGACAGGGAAATTCTACGAGCAGTACTTC. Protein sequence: CASSAGTGKFYEQYF.

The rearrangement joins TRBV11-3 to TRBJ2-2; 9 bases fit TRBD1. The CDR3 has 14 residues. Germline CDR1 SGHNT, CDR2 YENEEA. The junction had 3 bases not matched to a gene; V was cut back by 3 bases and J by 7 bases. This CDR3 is CASSFSTGGGELFF. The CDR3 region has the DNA TGTGCCAGCAGCTTCTCGACAGGGGGCGGGGAGCTGTTTTTT.

The CDR3 spells CASSLGTSEDTQYF. DNA for the CDR3: TGTGCCAGCAGCCTCGGGACTTCGGAAGATACGCAGTATTTT. This chain uses TRBV3-1 (or the pseudogene TRBV3-2) with TRBJ2-3, with D possibly being TRBD2 (6 bases). Trimming left V 4 bases short and J 5 bases short, with 13 bases between. The CDR3 runs to 14 residues. Germline CDR1 LGHDT, CDR2 YNNKEL (reference sequence).

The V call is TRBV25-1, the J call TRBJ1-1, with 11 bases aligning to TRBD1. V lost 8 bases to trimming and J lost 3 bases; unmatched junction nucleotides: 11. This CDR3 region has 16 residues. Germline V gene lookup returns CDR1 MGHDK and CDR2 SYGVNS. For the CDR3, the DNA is TGTGCCAGCGCCATGCCCGGGACAGGGGGGGACACTGAAGCTTTCTTT. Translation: CASAMPGTGGDTEAFF.

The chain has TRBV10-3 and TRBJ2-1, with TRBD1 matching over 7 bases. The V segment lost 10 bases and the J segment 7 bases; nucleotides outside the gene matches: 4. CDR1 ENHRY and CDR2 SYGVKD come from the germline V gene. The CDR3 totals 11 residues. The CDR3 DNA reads TGTGCCACCGACAGGGATAATGAGCAGTTCTTC. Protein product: CATDRDNEQFF.

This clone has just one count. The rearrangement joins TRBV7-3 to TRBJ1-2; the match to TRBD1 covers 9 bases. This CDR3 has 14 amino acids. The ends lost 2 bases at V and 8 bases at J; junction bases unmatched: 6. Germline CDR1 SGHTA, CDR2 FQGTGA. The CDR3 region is CASSLSRTGVGYTF. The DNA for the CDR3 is TGTGCCAGCAGCTTATCACGGACAGGGGTAGGCTACACCTTC.

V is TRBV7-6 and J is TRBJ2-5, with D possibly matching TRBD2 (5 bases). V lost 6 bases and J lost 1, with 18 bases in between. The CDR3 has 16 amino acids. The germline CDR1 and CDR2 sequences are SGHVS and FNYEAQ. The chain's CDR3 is CASSRPAAGAQETQYF. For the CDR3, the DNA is TGTGCCAGCAGTCGCCCGGCGGCGGGTGCCCAAGAGACCCAGTACTTC. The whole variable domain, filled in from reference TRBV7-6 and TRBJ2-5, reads GAGVSQSPRYKVTKRGQDVALRCDPISGHVSLYWYRQALGQGPEFLTYFNYEAQQDKSGLPNDRFSAERPEGSISTLTIQRTEQRDSAMYRCASSRPAAGAQETQYFGPGTRLLVL.

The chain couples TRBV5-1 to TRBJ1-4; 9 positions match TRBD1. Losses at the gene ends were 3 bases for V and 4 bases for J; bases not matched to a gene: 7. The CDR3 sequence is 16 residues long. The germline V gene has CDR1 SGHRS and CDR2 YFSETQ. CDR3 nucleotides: TGCGCCAGCAGCTCCACCCCGGGACAGGGTAATGAAAAACTGTTTTTT. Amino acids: CASSSTPGQGNEKLFF.